Each of the 9 T cell receptor beta chains below was sequenced from the same sample in a study of human T cells and chemical hapten exposure. Noted time point: patch test 2, 6 weeks after DPC sensitization. As for treatment: therapeutic diphenylcyclopropenone sensitization with weekly scalp DPC. Before extraction, the whole blood was not fractionated, and total RNA was taken from it. TCRdb recomputed calls from the RACE reads with MiXCR, one row per CDR3 protein. This sample carries about 42,000 distinct CDR3 sequences, approximately 9.6% of them seen once, and the ten largest clones take 11% to 15%. Sequenced material: whole blood, taken in connection with sensitization to the hapten diphenylcyclopropenone (DPC). These receptors were collected from a woman in her twenties or thirties with alopecia areata. Some clones in this sample may be carry-over from other donors' samples.

This clonotype was observed many times. The rearrangement joins TRBV7-2 to TRBJ2-1; 12 nucleotides align to TRBD2. The V segment lost 2 bases and the J segment 10 bases; nucleotides outside the gene matches: 9. Germline V lookup: CDR1 SGHTA, CDR2 FQGNSA. This CDR3 comprises 16 residues. The CDR3 DNA is TGTGCCAGCAGCTTATCCCGGACTAGCGGGGCTCGAGAGCAGTTCTTC. It translates to CASSLSRTSGAREQFF.

This clonotype was recorded a few times. The chain combines TRBV7-2 with TRBJ2-3; the D gene is possibly TRBD1 (5 bases). The germline CDR1 and CDR2 sequences are SGHTA and FQGNSA. V was trimmed by 0 bases and J by 1 base, leaving 5 bases between them. This CDR3 contains 14 residues. The CDR3 loop reads CASSLARGTDTQYF. The CDR3, as DNA: TGTGCCAGCAGCTTAGCCAGGGGCACAGATACGCAGTATTTT.

This clonotype was detected once. The V gene is TRBV7-2, the J gene TRBJ2-1; a weak D match, TRBD2 (7 bases). The CDR3 is made up of 15 amino acids. The V gene's germline CDR1 is SGHTA and CDR2 FQGNSA. The V end lost 6 bases, the J end lost 6 bases, and 18 bases lay between the germline ends. The CDR3 coding sequence is TGTGCCAGCAGTACTTCCGGGGGGCAGAGCAATGAGCAGTTCTTC. Its protein product is CASSTSGGQSNEQFF.

This clonotype came up many times. The chain combines TRBV6-5 with TRBJ2-3, with 11 bases identical to TRBD2. Germline lookup yields CDR1 MNHEY and CDR2 SVGAGI. This CDR3 has 14 residues. After removal of 5 bases from V and 4 bases from J, the junction contained 2 bases not matched to a gene. The CDR3 DNA is TGTGCCAGCAGTACGGGACTAGCGGCAGATACGCAGTATTTT. It encodes CASSTGLAADTQYF.

This clonotype was counted at least ten times. CDR3 in amino acids: CASSYPREGSNQPQHF. Written as DNA, the CDR3 is TGTGCCAGCAGTTACCCGAGGGAGGGAAGCAATCAGCCCCAGCATTTT. The rearrangement links TRBV6-6 to TRBJ1-5; D remains unclear. Trimming took 2 bases from V and 1 from J, leaving 12 bases between them. Germline V gene sequence: CDR1 MNHNY, CDR2 SVGAGI (reference sequence). The CDR3 covers 16 residues.

This clonotype was counted only a few times. V usage is TRBV3-2 and J usage is TRBJ2-5; whether TRBD2, the table's D call, matches the DNA was not checked. TRBV3-2 is a documented pseudogene. The CDR3 loop spans 14 amino acids. In nucleotides, the CDR3 is TGTGCCAGCTATCTTAGCGGGGCCGATGGGACCCAGTACTTC. The encoded protein is CASYLSGADGTQYF.

This chain connects TRBV4-3 to TRBJ1-1; D gene uncertain. The CDR3 is made up of 12 amino acids. V was pared by 4 bases and J by 13 bases, with 16 bases between. Per the germline V gene, CDR1 is LGHNA and CDR2 is YSLEER. CDR3 nucleotides: TGCGCCAGCAGCCGGGGATCCGGCAGTCTTTTCTTT. Amino acid sequence: CASSRGSGSLFF.

This clonotype occurred many times. Written as DNA, the CDR3 is TGTGCCAGCAGTAGGATTCGAGGGACTGAAGCTTTCTTT. It yields the protein CASSRIRGTEAFF. The V and J genes are TRBV12-3 or TRBV12-4 and TRBJ1-1; no definite D call. The CDR3 runs to 13 residues. Trimming stripped 5 bases from V and 5 bases from J, with 12 bases between.

This clonotype was recorded a few times. The V call is TRBV18, the J call TRBJ2-5; D is uncertain. The length of the CDR3 is 15 residues. Trimming left V 5 bases short and J 2 bases short, with 15 bases between. CDR1 and CDR2 (germline): KGHSH, LQKENI. Written as DNA, the CDR3 is TGTGCCAGCTCATCGGGTTCAGGCAATCAAGAGACCCAGTACTTC. Its translation: CASSSGSGNQETQYF.